This T cell receptor (beta chain) derives from a study of cytomegalovirus exposure and HLA in healthy donors. General study findings and limits: The dataset shows that most TCR sequences were rare, while some public TCRs occurred in many donors. Prediction of most subjects' HLA-A and HLA-B alleles by TCR beta sequences was reportedly accurate. The study designated 164 TCR beta chains cytomegalovirus-associated. As was reported, the classifier diagnosed cytomegalovirus status with high specificity and sensitivity.

The CDR3 has 15 amino acids. Trimming removed 6 bases at V and 0 bases at J, with 14 bases between. The germline gives CDR1 WSHSY, CDR2 SAAADI. As concerns this clone: Its antigen is undetermined.

PCR employed 60 Vbeta and 13 Jbeta primers. Profiling relied on immunoSEQ multiplex PCR, and the TCRdb table lists in-frame clones only, not all of them. There are approximately 150,000 clones in the sample; roughly 82% occur only once, and about 10% lies in the top ten. The chain has TRBV10-2 and TRBJ2-5; TRBD1 is a possible D gene (6 bases). This TCR came from a man between 50 and 59 years old in good health and CMV-seropositive. Input material: PBMCs. The DNA of the CDR3 is TGCGCCAGCAGCCAACAGGGAGACTACCAAGAGACCCAGTACTTC. It translates to CASSQQGDYQETQYF.